The entry that follows covers one T cell receptor beta chain sequence. The data originate from a study of blood T cell repertoires in COVID-19. Data came from immunoSEQ multiplex PCR; TCRdb stores just in-frame clones and leaves some out. The profile shows tens of thousands of clones, 70% to 90% of them singletons. CDR1 and CDR2 (germline): SGDLS, YYNGEE. Trimming at V came to 2 bases and at J to 0 bases, leaving 15 bases not matched to a gene. There are 21 residues in the CDR3. The chain carries TRBV9 and TRBJ2-1; TRBD2 matches at 12 bases. This clonotype was obtained from a man aged 45 to 65 with active COVID-19. The sample consisted of peripheral blood. The chain's CDR3 is CASSVKTGTSGLTSSYNEQFF. In nucleotides, the CDR3 is TGTGCCAGCAGCGTTAAGACCGGGACTAGCGGGCTTACGAGCTCCTACAATGAGCAGTTCTTC.